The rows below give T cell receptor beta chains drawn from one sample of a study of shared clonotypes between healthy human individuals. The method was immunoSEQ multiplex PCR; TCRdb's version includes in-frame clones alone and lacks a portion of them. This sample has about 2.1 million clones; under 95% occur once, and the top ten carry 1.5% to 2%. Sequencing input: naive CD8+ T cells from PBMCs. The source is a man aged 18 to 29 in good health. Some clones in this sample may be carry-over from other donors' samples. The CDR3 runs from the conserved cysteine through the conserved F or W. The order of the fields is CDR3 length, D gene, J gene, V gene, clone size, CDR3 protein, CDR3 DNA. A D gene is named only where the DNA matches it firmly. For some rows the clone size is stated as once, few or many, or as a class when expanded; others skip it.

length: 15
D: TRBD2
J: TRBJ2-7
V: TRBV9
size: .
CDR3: CASSLGLATSYEQYF
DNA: TGTGCCAGCAGCCTCGGACTAGCGACCTCCTACGAGCAGTACTTC

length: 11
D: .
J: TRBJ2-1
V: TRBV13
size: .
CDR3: CASSEGNEQFF
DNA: TGTGCCAGCAGTGAGGGCAATGAGCAGTTCTTC

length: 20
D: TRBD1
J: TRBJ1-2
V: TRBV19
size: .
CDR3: CASTPGYGQGLRVGNYGYTF
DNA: TGTGCCAGTACCCCGGGATACGGACAGGGGTTAAGGGTGGGCAACTATGGCTACACCTTC

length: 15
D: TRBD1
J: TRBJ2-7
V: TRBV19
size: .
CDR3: CASSMDWDSSYEQYF
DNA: TGTGCCAGTAGTATGGACTGGGACAGCTCCTACGAGCAGTACTTC

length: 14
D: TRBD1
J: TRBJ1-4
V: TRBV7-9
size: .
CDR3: CASSIQGASGKLFF
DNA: TGTGCCAGCAGCATACAGGGGGCGTCCGGAAAACTGTTTTTT

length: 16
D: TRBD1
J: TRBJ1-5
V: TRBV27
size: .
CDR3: CASNTLDRVGNQPQHF
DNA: TGTGCCAGCAATACCTTGGACAGGGTTGGCAATCAGCCCCAGCATTTT

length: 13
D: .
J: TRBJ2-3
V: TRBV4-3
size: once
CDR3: CASSQDHSDTQYF
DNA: TGCGCCAGCAGCCAAGATCACTCAGATACGCAGTATTTT

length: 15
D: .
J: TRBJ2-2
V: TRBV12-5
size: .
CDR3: CASGPSGWDTGELFF
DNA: TGTGCTAGTGGCCCCTCAGGATGGGACACCGGGGAGCTGTTTTTT

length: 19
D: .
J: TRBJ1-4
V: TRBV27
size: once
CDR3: CASSLYPPRQLATNEKLFF
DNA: TGTGCCAGCAGTTTATACCCCCCCCGACAGTTAGCAACTAATGAAAAACTGTTTTTT

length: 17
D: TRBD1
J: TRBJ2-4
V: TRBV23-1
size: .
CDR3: CASSQVFRGIAKNIQYF
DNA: TGCGCCAGCAGTCAAGTCTTCAGGGGGATAGCCAAAAACATTCAGTACTTC

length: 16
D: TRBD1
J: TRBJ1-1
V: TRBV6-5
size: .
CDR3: CASSYNDRGPNTEAFF
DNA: TGTGCCAGCAGTTACAATGACAGGGGGCCAAACACTGAAGCTTTCTTT

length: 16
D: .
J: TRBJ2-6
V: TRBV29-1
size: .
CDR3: CSVPYSDSSGANVLTF
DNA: TGCAGCGTCCCCTACTCGGATTCCTCTGGGGCCAACGTCCTGACTTTC

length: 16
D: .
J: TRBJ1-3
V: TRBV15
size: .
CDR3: CATSSVGGNSGNTIYF
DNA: TGTGCCACCAGCAGTGTTGGGGGAAACTCTGGAAACACCATATATTTT

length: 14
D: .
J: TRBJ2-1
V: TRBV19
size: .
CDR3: CASSIERRYNEQFF
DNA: TGTGCCAGTAGTATAGAAAGGAGGTACAATGAGCAGTTCTTC

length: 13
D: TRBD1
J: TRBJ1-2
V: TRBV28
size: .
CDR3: CASSVPGGNGYTF
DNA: TGTGCCAGCAGCGTCCCAGGGGGCAACGGCTACACCTTC

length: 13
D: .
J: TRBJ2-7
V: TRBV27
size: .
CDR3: CASSPRGPYEQYF
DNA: TGTGCCAGCAGTCCCCGTGGTCCCTACGAGCAGTACTTC

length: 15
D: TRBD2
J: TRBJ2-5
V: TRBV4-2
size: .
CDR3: CASSRLAGLAETQYF
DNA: TGTGCCAGCAGCCGCCTAGCAGGACTAGCAGAGACCCAGTACTTC

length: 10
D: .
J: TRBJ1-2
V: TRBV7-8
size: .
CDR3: CATEVGGYTF
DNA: TGTGCCACTGAGGTCGGTGGCTACACCTTC

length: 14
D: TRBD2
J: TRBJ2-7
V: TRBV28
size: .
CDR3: CASGSSGFSYEQYF
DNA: TGTGCCAGCGGTTCTAGCGGGTTCTCCTACGAGCAGTACTTC

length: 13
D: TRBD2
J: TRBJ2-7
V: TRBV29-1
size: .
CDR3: CSVVASGGYEQYF
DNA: TGCAGCGTTGTCGCTAGCGGGGGCTACGAGCAGTACTTC

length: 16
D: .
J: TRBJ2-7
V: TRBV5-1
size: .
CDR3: CASSPIPEGFSYEQYF
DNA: TGCGCCAGCAGCCCTATCCCCGAAGGTTTTTCCTACGAGCAGTACTTC

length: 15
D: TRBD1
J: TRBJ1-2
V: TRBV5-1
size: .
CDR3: CASSETGGPTYGYTF
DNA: TGCGCCAGCAGCGAGACAGGGGGACCTACCTATGGCTACACCTTC

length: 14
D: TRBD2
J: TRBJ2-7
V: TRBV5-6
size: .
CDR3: CASSRGGSVYEQYF
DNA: TGTGCCAGCAGCCGGGGCGGGAGTGTGTACGAGCAGTACTTC